This T cell receptor (beta chain) was found in a study of blood T cell repertoires in COVID-19. Study-wide context: Researchers got acute and convalescent COVID-19 samples from the United States, Italy and Spain. PBMCs, B-cell-depleted T cells, or T cells provided the cDNA or gDNA that made up the material.

The CDR3 runs to 15 residues. The V gene's germline CDR1 is SGHTA and CDR2 FQGNSA. Trimming stripped 1 base from V and 8 bases from J, with 12 bases between. The data were produced by immunoSEQ multiplex PCR, yet TCRdb's version contains in-frame clones alone and is incomplete. There are approximately 89,000 clones in the sample; over 65% occur only once, and almost 50% lies in the top ten. This clone has more than one count but fewer than ten. Sequencing input: peripheral blood. This sequence was found in a human donor in a cohort sampled during active COVID-19. This chain uses TRBV7-2 with TRBJ1-6; the D is unclear. This chain's CDR3 is CASSLVPGSDSPLHF. CDR3 sequence (DNA): TGTGCCAGCAGCTTAGTACCGGGGTCTGATTCACCCCTCCACTTT.